Each of the 13 T cell receptor beta chains below was sequenced from the same sample in a study of T cell responses to AZD1222 COVID-19 vaccine. This table comes from immunoSEQ multiplex PCR, and its TCRdb copy is limited to in-frame clones, with some not included. Among just over 150,000 clones listed, over 90% were seen once. The sample was peripheral blood, taken 28 days after the second AZD1222 dose. The receptors come from an adult who received the AZD1222 COVID-19 vaccine.

The CDR3 region has the DNA TGTGCCGTTTCGGGACTAGCGGGGGTAAATGAGCAGTTCTTC. Protein sequence: CAVSGLAGVNEQFF. The chain combines TRBV10-3 with TRBJ2-1; 14 positions agree with TRBD2. The CDR3 runs to 14 residues. The V segment lost 11 bases and the J segment 7 bases; nucleotides outside the gene matches: 7. CDR1 is ENHRY and CDR2 is SYGVKD in the germline V gene.

The genes are TRBV5-5 and TRBJ1-6, with TRBD1 as a possible D gene (6 bases). Between the trimmed V and J ends, which lost 0 bases and 3 bases, there was a span of 10 bases. The germline CDR1 and CDR2 sequences are SGHKS and YYEKEE (reference sequence). The CDR3 totals 16 residues. CDR3: CASSLATGLYNSPLHF. DNA for the CDR3: TGTGCCAGCAGCTTGGCTACAGGGCTCTATAATTCACCCCTCCACTTT.

The chain employs TRBV24-1 and TRBJ2-4, with D possibly TRBD1 on 5 matching bases. The germline V gene has CDR1 KGHDR and CDR2 SFDVKD. The ends were cut back, 1 base at V and 0 bases at J, with 27 bases in the middle. This CDR3 spans 22 amino acids. DNA of the CDR3: TGTGCCACCAGTGATTTCAACCTACAGGCACGATTCCCACCTCTAGCCAAAAACATTCAGTACTTC. Encoded protein: CATSDFNLQARFPPLAKNIQYF.

The chain couples TRBV11-2 to TRBJ1-5, with D maybe TRBD1 (5 bases). With 3 bases removed from V and 0 bases from J, the gap between germline ends came to 9 bases. From germline, CDR1 is SGHAT and CDR2 FQNNGV. CDR3 length: 15 amino acids. DNA of the CDR3: TGTGCCAGCAGCTTGGACATGTATAGCAATCAGCCCCAGCATTTT. Its protein is CASSLDMYSNQPQHF.

The table lists this clone with a count of one. The chain has TRBV10-3 and TRBJ1-5, with D unclear. Germline CDR1 ENHRY, CDR2 SYGVKD. This CDR3 spans 13 amino acids. V lost 5 bases and J lost 2, with 7 bases in between. The CDR3 nucleotides read TGTGCCATCAGTTTAGACGGCAATCAGCCCCAGCATTTT. The encoded protein is CAISLDGNQPQHF.

The chain recombines TRBV7-2 with TRBJ2-6; D call uncertain. V was cut by 1 base and J by 0 bases, with 4 bases left in between. This CDR3 has 15 residues. CDR1 is SGHTA, CDR2 FQGNSA, per germline. Here the CDR3 reads CASSLEVSGANVLTF. The CDR3 DNA follows: TGTGCCAGCAGCTTAGAGGTCTCTGGGGCCAACGTCCTGACTTTC.

V and J are TRBV5-1 and TRBJ2-6; 7 positions match TRBD1. V shed 5 bases, J shed 1 base, and the junction held 9 bases outside the gene matches. In germline, CDR1 is SGHRS, CDR2 YFSETQ. The CDR3 is made up of 17 amino acids. CDR3 in amino acids: CASSYSSQGSGANVLTF. The CDR3 nucleotides read TGCGCCAGCAGTTACTCATCACAGGGGTCTGGGGCCAACGTCCTGACTTTC. The variable domain in full, with the rest retrieved from reference TRBV5-1 and TRBJ2-6, is KAGVTQTPRYLIKTRGQQVTLSCSPISGHRSVSWYQQTPGQGLQFLFEYFSETQRNKGNFPGRFSGRQFSNSRSEMNVSTLELGDSALYLCASSYSSQGSGANVLTFGAGSRLTVL.

This rearrangement joins TRBV27 to TRBJ1-4; TRBD1 aligns across 7 bases. J lost 7 bases, V lost 8 bases, and 10 bases had no gene match. Germline-derived CDR1 and CDR2 are MNHEY and SMNVEV (reference sequence). This CDR3 region has 14 residues. CDR3 protein: CASRFRQGGEKLFF. The CDR3 DNA is TGTGCCAGCCGATTCCGACAGGGAGGTGAAAAACTGTTTTTT.

V and J are TRBV28 and TRBJ2-7; D may be TRBD1 or TRBD2 (5 bases each). Germline-derived CDR1 and CDR2 are MDHEN and SYDVKM. Trimming shortened V by 4 bases and J by 6 bases, and 31 bases separated the two germline ends. The CDR3 covers 19 residues. DNA of the CDR3: TGTGCCAGCAGTTCGAACCCTCTCAACCGGGACGGTCCCACCGGCGAGCAGTACTTC. Its protein is CASSSNPLNRDGPTGEQYF.

The chain has TRBV9 and TRBJ2-2, with D hard to call. This CDR3 contains 17 residues. Germline CDR1 reads SGDLS; CDR2 reads YYNGEE. Trimming pared 4 bases from V and 3 bases from J, leaving 19 bases between. The CDR3 reads CASSPVGPGFHTGELFF. The CDR3 DNA is TGTGCCAGCAGCCCGGTAGGGCCGGGCTTTCACACCGGGGAGCTGTTTTTT.

The chain recombines TRBV30 with TRBJ2-1; D remains unclear. Trimming took 2 bases from V and 7 from J, leaving 15 bases between them. CDR1 GTSNPN and CDR2 SVGIG come from the germline V gene (reference sequence). There are 14 residues in the CDR3. This CDR3 reads CAWSNWRLMNEQFF. The CDR3 DNA reads as TGTGCCTGGAGTAACTGGCGGTTGATGAATGAGCAGTTCTTC. The full variable domain, rest sourced from reference TRBV30 and TRBJ2-1, is SQTIHQWPATLVQPVGSPLSLECTVEGTSNPNLYWYRQAAGRGLQLLFYSVGIGQISSEVPQNLSASRPQDRQFILSSKKLLLSDSGFYLCAWSNWRLMNEQFFGPGTRLTVL.

The CDR3 reads CASSIYPRTLNTEAFF. DNA for the CDR3: TGTGCCAGTAGTATCTACCCGAGGACGTTGAACACTGAAGCTTTCTTT. This chain joins TRBV19 and TRBJ1-1, with D unresolved. V lost 3 bases and J 0 bases, leaving 14 bases between the germline ends. CDR1 is LNHDA and CDR2 is SQIVND in the germline V gene (reference sequence). The CDR3 has 16 residues.

The CDR3 reads CASSLRGLPPRDTQYF. CDR3 DNA: TGTGCCAGCAGCCTCCGGGGCCTCCCCCCAAGAGATACGCAGTATTTT. The chain recombines TRBV3-1 (or the pseudogene TRBV3-2) with TRBJ2-3; D might be TRBD1 or TRBD2, each matching 5 bases. The CDR3 covers 16 residues. The germline V gene encodes CDR1 LGHDT and CDR2 YNNKEL (reference sequence). The V end was cut by 4 bases, the J end by 5 bases, with 19 bases between.